This T cell receptor (beta chain) emerged from a study of cytomegalovirus exposure and HLA in healthy donors. Findings and caveats of the study: In a later analysis, compared with equally common non-associated chains, HLA-associated beta chains were more expanded. A later analysis found common viral pathogens apparently linked to several of the most significant clusters. CMV antigen specificity of three CMV-associated chains was confirmed in vitro. When analyzed later, a missense DCLRE1C variant was found to be linked to TCR beta V- and J-gene trimming.

In the PCR, 60 Vbeta and 13 Jbeta primers were used. Generated by immunoSEQ multiplex PCR, the TCRdb table keeps only in-frame clones and is missing some. The table lists about 77,000 clones. With respect to this clone: Its antigen is still unknown.

CDR1 and CDR2 (germline): LNHDA, SQIVND (reference sequence). This CDR3 is built from 18 residues. The ends lost 6 bases at V and 0 bases at J; junction bases unmatched: 13. The clonotype originates from a man aged 45-60 years in good health and CMV-seropositive. The J gene is TRBJ1-5, the V gene TRBV19; 8 bases align to TRBD1. Sequenced sample: PBMCs. Here the CDR3 DNA reads TGTGCCAGTAGCCCACAGGGGGGAGCAGTGGGTAGCAATCAGCCCCAGCATTTT. Amino acids: CASSPQGGAVGSNQPQHF. The full variable domain, with the rest looked up from reference TRBV19 and TRBJ1-5, is DGGITQSPKYLFRKEGQNVTLSCEQNLNHDAMYWYRQDPGQGLRLIYYSQIVNDFQKGDIAEGYSVSREKKESFPLTVTSAQKNPTAFYLCASSPQGGAVGSNQPQHFGDGTRLSIL.